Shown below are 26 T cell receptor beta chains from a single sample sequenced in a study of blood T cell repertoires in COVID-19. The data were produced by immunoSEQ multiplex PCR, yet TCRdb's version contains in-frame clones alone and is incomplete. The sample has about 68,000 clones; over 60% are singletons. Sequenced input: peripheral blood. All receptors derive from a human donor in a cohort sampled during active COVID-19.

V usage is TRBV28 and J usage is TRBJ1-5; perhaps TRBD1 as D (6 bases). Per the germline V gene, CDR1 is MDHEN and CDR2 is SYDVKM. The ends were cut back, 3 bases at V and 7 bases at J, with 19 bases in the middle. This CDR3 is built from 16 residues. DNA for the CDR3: TGTGCCAGCAGTTTTAGTGGGACACCAATGCGGCAGCCCCAGCATTTT. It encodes CASSFSGTPMRQPQHF. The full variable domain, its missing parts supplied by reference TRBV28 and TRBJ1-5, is DVKVTQSSRYLVKRTGEKVFLECVQDMDHENMFWYRQDPGLGLRLIYFSYDVKMKEKGDIPEGYSVSREKKERFSLILESASTNQTSMYLCASSFSGTPMRQPQHFGDGTRLSIL.

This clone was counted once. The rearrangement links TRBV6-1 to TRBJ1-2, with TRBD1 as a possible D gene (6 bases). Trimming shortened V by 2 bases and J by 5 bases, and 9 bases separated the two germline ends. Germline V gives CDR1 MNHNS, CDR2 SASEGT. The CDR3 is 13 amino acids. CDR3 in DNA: TGTGCCAGCAGTGAATTAACAGGGTATGGCTACACCTTC. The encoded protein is CASSELTGYGYTF.

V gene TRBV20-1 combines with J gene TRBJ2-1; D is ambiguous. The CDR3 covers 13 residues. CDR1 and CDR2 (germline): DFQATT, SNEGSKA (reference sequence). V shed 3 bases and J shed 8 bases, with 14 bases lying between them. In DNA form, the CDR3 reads TGCAGTGCTAGTGGCCTACCCCATGATGAGCAGTTCTTC. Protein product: CSASGLPHDEQFF.

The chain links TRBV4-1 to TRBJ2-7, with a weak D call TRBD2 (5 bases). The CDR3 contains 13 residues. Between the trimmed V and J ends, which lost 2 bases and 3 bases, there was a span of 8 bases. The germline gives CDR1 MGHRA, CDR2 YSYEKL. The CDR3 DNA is TGCGCCAGCAGCCAAACGGAGGACTACGAGCAGTACTTC. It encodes CASSQTEDYEQYF.

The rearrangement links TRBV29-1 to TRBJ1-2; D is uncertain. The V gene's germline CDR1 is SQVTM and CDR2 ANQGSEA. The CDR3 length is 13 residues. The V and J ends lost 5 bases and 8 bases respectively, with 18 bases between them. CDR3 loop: CSVSEIQRRGYTF. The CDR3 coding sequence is TGCAGCGTTTCCGAGATTCAGCGGAGGGGCTACACCTTC. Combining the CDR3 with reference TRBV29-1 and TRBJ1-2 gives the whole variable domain SAVISQKPSRDICQRGTSLTIQCQVDSQVTMMFWYRQQPGQSLTLIATANQGSEATYESGFVIDKFPISRPNLTFSTLTVSNMSPEDSSIYLCSVSEIQRRGYTFGSGTRLTVV.

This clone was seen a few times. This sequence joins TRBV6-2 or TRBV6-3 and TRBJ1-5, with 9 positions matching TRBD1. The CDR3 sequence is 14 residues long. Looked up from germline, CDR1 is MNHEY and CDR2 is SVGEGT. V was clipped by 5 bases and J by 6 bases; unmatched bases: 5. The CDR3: CASSAGTGSQPQHF. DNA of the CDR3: TGTGCCAGCAGTGCAGGGACAGGGTCTCAGCCCCAGCATTTT.

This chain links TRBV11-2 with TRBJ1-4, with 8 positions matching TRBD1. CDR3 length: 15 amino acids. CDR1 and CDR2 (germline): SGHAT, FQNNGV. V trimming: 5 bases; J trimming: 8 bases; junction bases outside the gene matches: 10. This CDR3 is CASSRGDRRSEKLFF. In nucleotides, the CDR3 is TGTGCCAGCAGCAGAGGGGACAGGCGGTCGGAAAAACTGTTTTTT.

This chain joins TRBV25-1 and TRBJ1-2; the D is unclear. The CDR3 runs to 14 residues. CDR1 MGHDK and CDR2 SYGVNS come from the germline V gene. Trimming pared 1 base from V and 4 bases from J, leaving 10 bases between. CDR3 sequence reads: CASSELREAYGYTF. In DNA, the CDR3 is TGTGCCAGCAGTGAATTACGGGAGGCCTATGGCTACACCTTC.

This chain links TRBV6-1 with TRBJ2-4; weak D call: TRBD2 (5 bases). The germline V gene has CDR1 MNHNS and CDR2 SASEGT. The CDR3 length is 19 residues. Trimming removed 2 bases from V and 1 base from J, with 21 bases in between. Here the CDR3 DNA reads TGTGCCAGCAGTGAACGCCTGTCGGGGTACATGGGGGCCAAAAACATTCAGTACTTC. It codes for CASSERLSGYMGAKNIQYF.

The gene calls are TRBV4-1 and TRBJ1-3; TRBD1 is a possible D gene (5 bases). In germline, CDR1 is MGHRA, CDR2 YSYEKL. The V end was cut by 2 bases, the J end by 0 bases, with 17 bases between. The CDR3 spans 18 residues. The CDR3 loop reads CASSQWRGTLFSGNTIYF. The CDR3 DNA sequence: TGCGCCAGCAGCCAATGGAGGGGAACTCTATTCTCTGGAAACACCATATATTTT.

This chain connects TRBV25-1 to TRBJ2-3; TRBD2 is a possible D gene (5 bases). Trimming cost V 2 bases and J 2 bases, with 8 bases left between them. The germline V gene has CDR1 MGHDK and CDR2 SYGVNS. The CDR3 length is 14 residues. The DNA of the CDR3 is TGTGCCAGCAGTGAAGTCGGGAACACAGATACGCAGTATTTT. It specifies CASSEVGNTDTQYF.

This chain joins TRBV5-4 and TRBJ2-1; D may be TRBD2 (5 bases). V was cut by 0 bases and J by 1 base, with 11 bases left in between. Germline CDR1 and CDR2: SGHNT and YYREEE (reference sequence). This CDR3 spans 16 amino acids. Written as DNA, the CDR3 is TGTGCCAGCAGCTTGGAGCTAGCAGCATCCTACAATGAGCAGTTCTTC. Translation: CASSLELAASYNEQFF.

The CDR3 spells CASSHLGTSGANNEQFF. The CDR3 DNA sequence: TGTGCCAGCAGCCACCTTGGGACTAGCGGGGCCAACAATGAGCAGTTCTTC. The chain has TRBV28 and TRBJ2-1, with 13 bases aligning to TRBD2. Germline trimming cut 6 bases from V and 5 bases from J; bases unmatched to any gene: 10. The CDR3 has 17 residues. Germline values: CDR1 MDHEN, CDR2 SYDVKM.

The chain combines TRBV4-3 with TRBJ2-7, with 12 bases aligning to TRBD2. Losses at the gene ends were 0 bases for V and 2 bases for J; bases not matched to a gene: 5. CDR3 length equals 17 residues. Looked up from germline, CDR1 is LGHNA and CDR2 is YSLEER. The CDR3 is CASSQDRTSGTPYEQYF. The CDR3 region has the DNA TGCGCCAGCAGCCAAGATCGGACTAGCGGGACCCCCTACGAGCAGTACTTC.

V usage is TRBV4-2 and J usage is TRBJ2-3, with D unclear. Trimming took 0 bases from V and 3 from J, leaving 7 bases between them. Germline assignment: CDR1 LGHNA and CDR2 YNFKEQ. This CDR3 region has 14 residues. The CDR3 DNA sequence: TGTGCCAGCAGCCAAGATCGCGGTACAGATACGCAGTATTTT. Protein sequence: CASSQDRGTDTQYF.

DNA for the CDR3: TGTGCCAGTAGTATAGAGAGGGCTAGGGGCACAGATACGCAGTATTTT. Translation: CASSIERARGTDTQYF. The chain links TRBV19 to TRBJ2-3; D is perhaps TRBD2 (5 bases). This CDR3 has 16 residues. V lost 0 bases to trimming and J lost 1 base, with 11 bases between them. Per the germline V gene, CDR1 is LNHDA and CDR2 is SQIVND (reference sequence).

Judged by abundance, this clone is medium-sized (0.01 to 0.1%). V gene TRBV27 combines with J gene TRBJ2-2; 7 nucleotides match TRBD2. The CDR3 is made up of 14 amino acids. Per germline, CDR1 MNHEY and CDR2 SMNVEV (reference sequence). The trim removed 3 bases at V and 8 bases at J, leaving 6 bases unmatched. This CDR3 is CASSFGGDGGELFF. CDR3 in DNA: TGTGCCAGCAGTTTTGGGGGGGATGGTGGGGAGCTGTTTTTT.

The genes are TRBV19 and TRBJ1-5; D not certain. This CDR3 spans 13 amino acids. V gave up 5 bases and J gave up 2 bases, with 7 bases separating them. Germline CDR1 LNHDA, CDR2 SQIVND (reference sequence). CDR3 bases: TGTGCCAGTAGTGAGGTGGGCAATCAGCCCCAGCATTTT. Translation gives CASSEVGNQPQHF.

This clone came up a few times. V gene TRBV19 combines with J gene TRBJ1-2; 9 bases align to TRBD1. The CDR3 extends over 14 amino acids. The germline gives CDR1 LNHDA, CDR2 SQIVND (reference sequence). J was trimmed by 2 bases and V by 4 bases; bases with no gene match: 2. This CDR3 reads CASSTGQGNYGYTF. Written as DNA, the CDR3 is TGTGCCAGTAGTACCGGACAGGGGAACTATGGCTACACCTTC.

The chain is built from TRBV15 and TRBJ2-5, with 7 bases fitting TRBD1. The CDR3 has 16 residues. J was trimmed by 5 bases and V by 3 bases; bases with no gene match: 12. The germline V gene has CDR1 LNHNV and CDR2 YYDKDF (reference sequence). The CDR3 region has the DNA TGTGCCACCAGCAGGAAGATAACAGGGGAAGGGGAGACCCAGTACTTC. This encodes CATSRKITGEGETQYF. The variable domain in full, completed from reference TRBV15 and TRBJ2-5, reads DAMVIQNPRYQVTQFGKPVTLSCSQTLNHNVMYWYQQKSSQAPKLLFHYYDKDFNNEADTPDNFQSRRPNTSFCFLDIRSPGLGDTAMYLCATSRKITGEGETQYFGPGTRLLVL.

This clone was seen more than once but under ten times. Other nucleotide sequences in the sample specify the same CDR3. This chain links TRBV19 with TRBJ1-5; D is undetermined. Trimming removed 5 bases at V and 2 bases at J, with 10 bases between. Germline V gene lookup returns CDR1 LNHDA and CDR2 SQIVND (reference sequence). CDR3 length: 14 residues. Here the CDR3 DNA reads TGTGCCAGTAGTCCCCGCCGCGGCAATCAGCCCCAGCATTTT. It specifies CASSPRRGNQPQHF.

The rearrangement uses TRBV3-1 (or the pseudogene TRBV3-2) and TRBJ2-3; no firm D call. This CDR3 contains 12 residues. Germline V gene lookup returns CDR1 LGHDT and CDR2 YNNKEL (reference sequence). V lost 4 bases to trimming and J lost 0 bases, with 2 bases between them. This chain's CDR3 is CASSPSTDTQYF. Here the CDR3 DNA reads TGTGCCAGCAGCCCAAGCACAGATACGCAGTATTTT.

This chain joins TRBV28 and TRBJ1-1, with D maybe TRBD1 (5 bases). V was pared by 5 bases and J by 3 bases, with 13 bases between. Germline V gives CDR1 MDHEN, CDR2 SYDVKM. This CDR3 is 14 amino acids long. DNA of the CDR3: TGTGCCAGCAGTGGGGCCATGAGGTACACTGAAGCTTTCTTT. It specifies CASSGAMRYTEAFF.

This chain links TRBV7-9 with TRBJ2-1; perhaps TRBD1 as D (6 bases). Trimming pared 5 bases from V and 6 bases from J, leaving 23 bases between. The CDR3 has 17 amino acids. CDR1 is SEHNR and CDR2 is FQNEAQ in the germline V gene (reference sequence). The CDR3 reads CASSPLLGGVKSNEQFF. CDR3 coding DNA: TGTGCCAGCAGCCCCCTCCTAGGGGGAGTAAAATCCAATGAGCAGTTCTTC. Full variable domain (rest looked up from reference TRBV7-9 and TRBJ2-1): DTGVSQNPRHKITKRGQNVTFRCDPISEHNRLYWYRQTLGQGPEFLTYFQNEAQLEKSRLLSDRFSAERPKGSFSTLEIQRTEQGDSAMYLCASSPLLGGVKSNEQFFGPGTRLTVL.

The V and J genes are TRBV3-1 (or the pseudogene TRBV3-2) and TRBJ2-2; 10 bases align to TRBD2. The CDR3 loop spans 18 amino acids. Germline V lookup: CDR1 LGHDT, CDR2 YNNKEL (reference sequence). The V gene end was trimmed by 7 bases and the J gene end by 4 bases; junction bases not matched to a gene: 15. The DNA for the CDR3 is TGTGCCAGCATTATCTGGCTAGCGGGGGACCAACCCACCGGGGAGCTGTTTTTT. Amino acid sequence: CASIIWLAGDQPTGELFF.

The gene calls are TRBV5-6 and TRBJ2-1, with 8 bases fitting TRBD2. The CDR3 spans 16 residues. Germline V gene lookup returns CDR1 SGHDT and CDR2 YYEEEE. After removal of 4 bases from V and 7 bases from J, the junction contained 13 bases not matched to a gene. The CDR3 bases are TGTGCCAGCAGCCCACGACTAGCGCTTTTGTTAAATGAGCAGTTCTTC. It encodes CASSPRLALLLNEQFF.